A selection of T cell receptor beta chains follows, all from one sample in a study of cytomegalovirus exposure and HLA in healthy donors. Profiling relied on immunoSEQ multiplex PCR, and the TCRdb table lists in-frame clones only, not all of them. The profile shows more than 85,000 clones, approximately 72% of them singletons. The material sequenced was PBMCs. The receptors come from a young man in good health and CMV-seronegative. Both conserved end residues are part of each CDR3. A D gene is named only where the DNA matches it firmly. Rows may omit the clone size; those that give it use once, few, many or a size class.

>TRBJ2-3|TRBD1|TRBV6-1|NA
CATKGQGSTDTQYF
TGTGCCACCAAGGGACAGGGAAGCACAGATACGCAGTATTTT
>TRBJ1-5|NA|TRBV18|NA
CASSPQGYNQPQHF
TGTGCCAGCTCACCACAGGGGTACAATCAGCCCCAGCATTTT
>TRBJ1-5|TRBD1|TRBV6-5|NA
CASSYQTGGNQPQHF
TGTGCCAGCAGTTACCAGACAGGGGGCAATCAGCCCCAGCATTTT
>TRBJ1-5|TRBD1|TRBV27|once
CASSTGQPYNQPQHF
TGTGCCAGCAGCACGGGACAGCCTTACAATCAGCCCCAGCATTTT
>TRBJ1-1|NA|TRBV12-5|NA
CASGLVLGGNGFGGTEAFF
TGTGCTAGTGGTTTGGTACTCGGAGGGAATGGATTTGGGGGCACTGAAGCTTTCTTT
>TRBJ2-7|NA|TRBV9|few
CASSSEGVDEQYF
TGTGCCAGCAGCTCAGAGGGTGTAGACGAGCAGTACTTC
>TRBJ1-6|NA|TRBV7-9|NA
CASSLGSSYNSPLHF
TGTGCCAGCAGCTTGGGGAGCTCCTATAATTCACCCCTCCACTTT
>TRBJ2-2|NA|TRBV28|NA
CASSLSRRAAGELFF
TGTGCCAGCAGTTTATCTCGCAGGGCTGCCGGGGAGCTGTTTTTT
>TRBJ2-7|NA|TRBV19|NA
CASTSGPYEQYF
TGTGCCAGTACCAGCGGACCCTACGAGCAGTACTTC
>TRBJ2-1|NA|TRBV4-1|NA
CASSPDILVVVVDEQFF
TGCGCCAGCAGCCCCGATATTTTAGTTGTCGTCGTCGATGAGCAGTTCTTC
>TRBJ2-3|NA|TRBV27|NA
CASSLGVSPDTQYF
TGTGCCAGCAGCCTGGGCGTTTCCCCAGATACGCAGTATTTT
>TRBJ1-1|NA|TRBV7-9|once
CASSLSGMNTEAFF
TGTGCCAGCAGCTTATCAGGGATGAACACTGAAGCTTTCTTT
>TRBJ1-2|TRBD1|TRBV11-2|NA
CASSSQGSGYTF
TGTGCCAGCAGCTCACAGGGGTCTGGCTACACCTTC
>TRBJ1-2|TRBD1|TRBV27|NA
CASSFQGRGLYGYTF
TGTGCCAGCAGTTTTCAGGGCAGGGGGCTCTATGGCTACACCTTC
>TRBJ1-4|TRBD1|TRBV5-1|once
CASRTGTANEKLFF
TGCGCCAGCAGGACCGGGACAGCTAATGAAAAACTGTTTTTT
>TRBJ2-5|TRBD2|TRBV2|once
CASSPRTSGGQETQYF
TGTGCCAGCAGCCCCAGGACTAGCGGGGGTCAAGAGACCCAGTACTTC
>TRBJ2-1|NA|TRBV18|NA
CASSAGTFSYNEQFF
TGTGCCAGCTCCGCCGGGACATTCTCCTACAATGAGCAGTTCTTC
>TRBJ2-1|TRBD1|TRBV6-6|NA
CASSDRQGARNEQFF
TGTGCCAGCAGTGACCGACAGGGGGCAAGGAATGAGCAGTTCTTC
>TRBJ1-5|TRBD1|TRBV10-3|NA
CAIGGQGAHQPQHF
TGTGCCATCGGGGGACAGGGGGCCCATCAGCCCCAGCATTTT
>TRBJ1-4|NA|TRBV9|NA
CASSVAPQTINEKLFF
TGTGCCAGCAGCGTAGCCCCCCAGACTATTAATGAAAAACTGTTTTTT
>TRBJ2-7|TRBD1|TRBV28|NA
CASSSGQGVYEQYF
TGTGCCAGCAGTTCCGGACAGGGGGTATACGAGCAGTACTTC
>TRBJ1-5|NA|TRBV5-8|NA
CASSLGVTPRAQPQHF
TGTGCCAGCAGCTTGGGGGTGACACCTCGTGCTCAGCCCCAGCATTTT
>TRBJ2-7|NA|TRBV6-1|NA
CASSGGRFGSDDEQYF
TGTGCCAGCAGTGGAGGTAGATTCGGGAGTGACGACGAGCAGTACTTC
>TRBJ2-2|TRBD1|TRBV14|NA
CASSQVPGQGQLGELFF
TGTGCCAGCAGCCAAGTCCCGGGACAGGGGCAACTCGGGGAGCTGTTTTTT